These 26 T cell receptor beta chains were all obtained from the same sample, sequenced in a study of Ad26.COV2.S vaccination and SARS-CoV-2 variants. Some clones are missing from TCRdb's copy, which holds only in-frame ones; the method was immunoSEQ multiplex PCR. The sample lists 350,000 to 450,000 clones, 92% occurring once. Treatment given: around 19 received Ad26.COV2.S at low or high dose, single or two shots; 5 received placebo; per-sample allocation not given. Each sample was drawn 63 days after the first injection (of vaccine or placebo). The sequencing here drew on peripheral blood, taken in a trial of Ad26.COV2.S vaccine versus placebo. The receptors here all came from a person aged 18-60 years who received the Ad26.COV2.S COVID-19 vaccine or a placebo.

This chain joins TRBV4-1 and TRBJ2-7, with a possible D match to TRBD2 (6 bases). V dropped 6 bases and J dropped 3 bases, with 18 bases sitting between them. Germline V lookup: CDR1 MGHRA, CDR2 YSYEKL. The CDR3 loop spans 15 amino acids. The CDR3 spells CASRPDLATIYEQYF. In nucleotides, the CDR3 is TGCGCCAGCAGACCTGACCTAGCGACGATCTACGAGCAGTACTTC.

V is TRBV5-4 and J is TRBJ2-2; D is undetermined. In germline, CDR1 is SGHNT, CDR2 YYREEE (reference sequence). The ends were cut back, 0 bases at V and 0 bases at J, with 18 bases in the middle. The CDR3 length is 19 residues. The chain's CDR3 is CASSLAHSSIKPNTGELFF. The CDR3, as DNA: TGTGCCAGCAGCTTGGCGCACAGCTCTATAAAACCGAACACCGGGGAGCTGTTTTTT.

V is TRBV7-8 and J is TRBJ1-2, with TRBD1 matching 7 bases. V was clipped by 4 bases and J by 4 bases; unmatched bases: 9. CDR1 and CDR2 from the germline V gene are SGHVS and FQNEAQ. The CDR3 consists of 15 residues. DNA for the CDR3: TGTGCCAGCAGCTCCGACAGGGTGGTCTTCTATGGCTACACCTTC. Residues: CASSSDRVVFYGYTF.

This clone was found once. CDR3 DNA sequence: TGTGCCAGCAGCCCGAACACCGGGGAGCTGTTTTTT. This encodes CASSPNTGELFF. V is TRBV5-4 and J is TRBJ2-2; D not certain. From germline, CDR1 is SGHNT and CDR2 YYREEE (reference sequence). V lost 4 bases to trimming and J lost 0 bases, with 1 base between them. The CDR3 runs to 12 residues.

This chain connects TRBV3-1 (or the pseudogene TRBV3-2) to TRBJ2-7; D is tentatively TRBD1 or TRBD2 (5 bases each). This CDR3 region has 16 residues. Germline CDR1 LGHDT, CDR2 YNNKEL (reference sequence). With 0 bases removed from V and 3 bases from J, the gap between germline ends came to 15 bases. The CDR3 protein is CASSQESPWGIYEQYF. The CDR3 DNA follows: TGTGCCAGCAGCCAAGAATCCCCATGGGGGATCTACGAGCAGTACTTC.

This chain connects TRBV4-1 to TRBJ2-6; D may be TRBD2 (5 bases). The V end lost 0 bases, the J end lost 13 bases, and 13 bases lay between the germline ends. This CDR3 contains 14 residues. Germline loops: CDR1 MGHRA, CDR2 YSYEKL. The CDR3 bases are TGCGCCAGCAGCCAAGATGGACTTGCAGATGTCCTGACTTTC. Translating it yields CASSQDGLADVLTF.

The CDR3 nucleotides read TGTGCCAGCAGCCCGAGGACAGGGGGTATGAACACTGAAGCTTTCTTT. This gives the protein CASSPRTGGMNTEAFF. The J gene is TRBJ1-1, the V gene TRBV9; 10 bases map to TRBD1. The CDR3 extends over 16 amino acids. The trim removed 4 bases at V and 0 bases at J, leaving 6 bases unmatched. Germline V gene data show CDR1 as SGDLS and CDR2 as YYNGEE.

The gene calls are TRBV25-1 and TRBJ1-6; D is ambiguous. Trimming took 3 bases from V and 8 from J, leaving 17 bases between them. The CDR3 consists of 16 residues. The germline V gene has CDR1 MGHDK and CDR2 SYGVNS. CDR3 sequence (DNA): TGTGCCAGCAGTGAGGGAGAAGGCATCGGGGATTCACCCCTCCACTTT. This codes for CASSEGEGIGDSPLHF. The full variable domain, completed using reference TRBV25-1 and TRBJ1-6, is EADIYQTPRYLVIGTGKKITLECSQTMGHDKMYWYQQDPGMELHLIHYSYGVNSTEKGDLSSESTVSRIRTEHFPLTLESARPSHTSQYLCASSEGEGIGDSPLHFGNGTRLTVT.

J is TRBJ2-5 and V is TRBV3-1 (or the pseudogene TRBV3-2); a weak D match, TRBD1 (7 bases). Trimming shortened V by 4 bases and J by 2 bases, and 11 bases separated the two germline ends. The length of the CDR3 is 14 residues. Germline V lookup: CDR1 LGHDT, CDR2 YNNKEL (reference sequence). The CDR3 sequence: CASSPRGAQETQYF. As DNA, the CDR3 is TGTGCCAGCAGCCCCAGGGGGGCGCAAGAGACCCAGTACTTC.

Here the CDR3 reads CASRAGTEQYGYTF. CDR3 bases: TGTGCCAGCAGGGCGGGGACAGAACAGTATGGCTACACCTTC. The chain has TRBV5-4 and TRBJ1-2; 7 nucleotides line up with TRBD1. The CDR3 spans 14 residues. The V and J ends lost 5 bases and 5 bases, in that order; junction bases with no gene match: 9. Germline lookup yields CDR1 SGHNT and CDR2 YYREEE (reference sequence).

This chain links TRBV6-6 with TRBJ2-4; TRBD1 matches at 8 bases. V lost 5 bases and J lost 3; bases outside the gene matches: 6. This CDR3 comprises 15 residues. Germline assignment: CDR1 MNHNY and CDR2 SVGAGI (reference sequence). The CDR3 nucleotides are TGTGCCAGCAGTACCCTCACAGGGGGCAAAAACATTCAGTACTTC. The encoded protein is CASSTLTGGKNIQYF.

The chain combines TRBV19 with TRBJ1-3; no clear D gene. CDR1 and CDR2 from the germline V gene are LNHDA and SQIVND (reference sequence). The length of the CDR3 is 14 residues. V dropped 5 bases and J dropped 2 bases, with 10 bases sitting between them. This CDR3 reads CASSFSETGNTIYF. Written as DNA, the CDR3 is TGTGCCAGTAGTTTCTCGGAAACTGGAAACACCATATATTTT.

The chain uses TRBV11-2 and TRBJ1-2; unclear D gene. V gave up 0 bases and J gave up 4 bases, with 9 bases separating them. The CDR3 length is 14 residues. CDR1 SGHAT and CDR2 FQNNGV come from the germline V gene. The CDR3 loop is CASSLDKGTYGYTF. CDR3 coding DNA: TGTGCCAGCAGCTTAGATAAGGGAACCTATGGCTACACCTTC.

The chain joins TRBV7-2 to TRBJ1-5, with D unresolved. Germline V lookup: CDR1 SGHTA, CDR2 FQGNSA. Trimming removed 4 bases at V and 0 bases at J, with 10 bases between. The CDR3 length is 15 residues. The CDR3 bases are TGTGCCAGCAGCTCCCGGACGGGTAGCAATCAGCCCCAGCATTTT. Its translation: CASSSRTGSNQPQHF.

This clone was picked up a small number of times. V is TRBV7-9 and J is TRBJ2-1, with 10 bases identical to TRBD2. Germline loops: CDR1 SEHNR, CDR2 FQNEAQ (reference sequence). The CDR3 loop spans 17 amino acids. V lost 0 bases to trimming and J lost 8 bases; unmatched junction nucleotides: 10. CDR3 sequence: CASSLARSGGALDEQFF. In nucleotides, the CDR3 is TGTGCCAGCAGCTTAGCAAGGAGCGGGGGGGCCCTTGATGAGCAGTTCTTC. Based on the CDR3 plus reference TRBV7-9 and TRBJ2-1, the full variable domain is DTGVSQNPRHKITKRGQNVTFRCDPISEHNRLYWYRQTLGQGPEFLTYFQNEAQLEKSRLLSDRFSAERPKGSFSTLEIQRTEQGDSAMYLCASSLARSGGALDEQFFGPGTRLTVL.

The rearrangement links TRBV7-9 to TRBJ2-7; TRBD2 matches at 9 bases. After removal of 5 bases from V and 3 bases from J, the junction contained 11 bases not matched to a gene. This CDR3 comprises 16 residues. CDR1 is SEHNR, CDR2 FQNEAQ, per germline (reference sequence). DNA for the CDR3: TGTGCCAGCAGCCATCCTGAGGCTAGCGGGAACTACGAGCAGTACTTC. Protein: CASSHPEASGNYEQYF.

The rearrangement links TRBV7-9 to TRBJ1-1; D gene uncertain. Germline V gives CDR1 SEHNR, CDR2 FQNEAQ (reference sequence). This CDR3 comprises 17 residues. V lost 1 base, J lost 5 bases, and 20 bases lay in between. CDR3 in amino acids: CASSLVNSLSEETEAFF. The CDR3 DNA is TGTGCCAGCAGCTTAGTCAACAGCCTTTCAGAGGAGACTGAAGCTTTCTTT.

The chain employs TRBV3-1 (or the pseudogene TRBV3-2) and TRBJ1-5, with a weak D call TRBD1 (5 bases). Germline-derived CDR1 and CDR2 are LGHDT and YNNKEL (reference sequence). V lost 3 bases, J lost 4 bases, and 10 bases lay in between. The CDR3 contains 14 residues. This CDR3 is CASSHAGPNQPQHF. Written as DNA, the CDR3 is TGTGCCAGCAGCCACGCGGGGCCAAATCAGCCCCAGCATTTT.

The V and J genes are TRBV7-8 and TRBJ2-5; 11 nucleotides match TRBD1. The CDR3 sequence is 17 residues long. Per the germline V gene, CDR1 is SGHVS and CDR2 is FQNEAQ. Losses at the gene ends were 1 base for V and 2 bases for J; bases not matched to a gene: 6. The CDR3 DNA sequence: TGTGCCAGCAGCTTAGTAGGAGGGGACAGGGGGCAAGAGACCCAGTACTTC. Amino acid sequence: CASSLVGGDRGQETQYF. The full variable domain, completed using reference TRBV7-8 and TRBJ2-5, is GAGVSQSPRYKVAKRGQDVALRCDPISGHVSLFWYQQALGQGPEFLTYFQNEAQLDKSGLPSDRFFAERPEGSVSTLKIQRTQQEDSAVYLCASSLVGGDRGQETQYFGPGTRLLVL.

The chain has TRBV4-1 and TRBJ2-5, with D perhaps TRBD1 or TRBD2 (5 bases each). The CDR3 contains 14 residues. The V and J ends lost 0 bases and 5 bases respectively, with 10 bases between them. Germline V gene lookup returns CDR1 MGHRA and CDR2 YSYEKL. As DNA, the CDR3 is TGCGCCAGCAGCCAAGAGGGGGTTTGGGAGACCCAGTACTTC. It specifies CASSQEGVWETQYF.

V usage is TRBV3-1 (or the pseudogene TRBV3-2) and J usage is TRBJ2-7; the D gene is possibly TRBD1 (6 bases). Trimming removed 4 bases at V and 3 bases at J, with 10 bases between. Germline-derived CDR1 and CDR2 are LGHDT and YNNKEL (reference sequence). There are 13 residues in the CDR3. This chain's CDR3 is CASSRTESYEQYF. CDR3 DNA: TGTGCCAGCAGCCGGACAGAAAGCTACGAGCAGTACTTC.

The CDR3 protein is CASSLAGNLRIEKLFF. In nucleotides, the CDR3 is TGTGCCAGCAGCTTAGCAGGGAACTTACGGATTGAAAAACTGTTTTTT. This sequence joins TRBV11-2 and TRBJ1-4; D may be TRBD1 (5 bases). CDR1 and CDR2 from the germline V gene are SGHAT and FQNNGV. The CDR3 has 16 amino acids. Trimming pared 1 base from V and 7 bases from J, leaving 16 bases between. Looking up the rest from reference TRBV11-2 and TRBJ1-4 gives the full variable domain: EAGVAQSPRYKIIEKRQSVAFWCNPISGHATLYWYQQILGQGPKLLIQFQNNGVVDDSQLPKDRFSAERLKGVDSTLKIQPAKLEDSAVYLCASSLAGNLRIEKLFFGSGTQLSVL.

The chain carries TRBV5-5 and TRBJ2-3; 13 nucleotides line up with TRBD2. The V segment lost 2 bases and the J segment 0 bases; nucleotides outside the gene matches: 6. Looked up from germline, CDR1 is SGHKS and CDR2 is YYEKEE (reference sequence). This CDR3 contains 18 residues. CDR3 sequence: CASSFLGLAGLSTDTQYF. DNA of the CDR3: TGTGCCAGCAGCTTCTTGGGACTAGCGGGGCTAAGCACAGATACGCAGTATTTT.

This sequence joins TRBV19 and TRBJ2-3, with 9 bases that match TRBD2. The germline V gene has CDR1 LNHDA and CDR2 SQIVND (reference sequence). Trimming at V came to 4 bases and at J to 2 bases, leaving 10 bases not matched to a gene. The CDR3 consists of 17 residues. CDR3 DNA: TGTGCCAGTAGTACGCACTCGCGGGGGGGCCCCACAGATACGCAGTATTTT. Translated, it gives CASSTHSRGGPTDTQYF.

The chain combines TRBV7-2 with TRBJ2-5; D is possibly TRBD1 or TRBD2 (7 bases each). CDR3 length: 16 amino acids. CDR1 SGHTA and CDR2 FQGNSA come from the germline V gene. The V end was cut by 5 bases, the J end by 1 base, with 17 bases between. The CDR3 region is CASSPAPGGGQETQYF. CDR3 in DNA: TGTGCCAGCAGCCCAGCCCCAGGGGGGGGCCAAGAGACCCAGTACTTC.

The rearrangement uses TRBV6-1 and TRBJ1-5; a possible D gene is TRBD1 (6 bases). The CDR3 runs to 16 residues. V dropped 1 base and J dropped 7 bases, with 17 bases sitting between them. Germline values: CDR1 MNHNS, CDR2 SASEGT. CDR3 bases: TGTGCCAGCAGTGAAGTGTTTTGGGGGGCTGTGCAGCCCCAGCATTTT. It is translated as CASSEVFWGAVQPQHF.